One and the same sample provided the 32 T cell receptor beta chains below, sequenced in a study of blood T cells in healthy people across ages. A J-beta primer mix and a sample-barcoded 5' primer were used in a second PCR of roughly 7 to 12 cycles. TCRdb re-derived calls from the 5' RACE reads in MiXCR, one entry per CDR3 protein. The table records hundreds of thousands of distinct CDR3 sequences, 58% of them present only once. Sequenced input: blood. These TCRs come from a man aged 30 to 45 in good health.

The chain couples TRBV18 to TRBJ2-7; D possibly corresponds to TRBD1 (6 bases). Germline V gives CDR1 KGHSH, CDR2 LQKENI. The V gene lost 0 bases and the J gene lost 4 bases, with 10 bases spanning the gap. This CDR3 comprises 14 residues. The CDR3 loop is CASSPPQGGYEQYF. Here the CDR3 DNA reads TGTGCCAGCTCACCACCACAGGGTGGGTACGAGCAGTACTTC.

The chain recombines TRBV7-9 with TRBJ2-1; possible D gene TRBD2, 6 bases. Germline CDR1 and CDR2: SEHNR and FQNEAQ (reference sequence). The CDR3 runs 16 residues. Trimming pared 5 bases from V and 8 bases from J, leaving 22 bases between. The DNA for the CDR3 is TGTGCCAGCAGCCAAAGCGGGCCTATGGGAGTGGATGAGCAGTTCTTC. This translates into CASSQSGPMGVDEQFF. Looking up the rest from reference TRBV7-9 and TRBJ2-1 gives the full variable domain: DTGVSQNPRHKITKRGQNVTFRCDPISEHNRLYWYRQTLGQGPEFLTYFQNEAQLEKSRLLSDRFSAERPKGSFSTLEIQRTEQGDSAMYLCASSQSGPMGVDEQFFGPGTRLTVL.

This clonotype showed up many times. This may arise from a read error, as a much more abundant clone is one base away. This rearrangement joins TRBV28 to TRBJ2-5; D is unresolved. From germline, CDR1 is MDHEN and CDR2 SYDVKM. The CDR3 is made up of 13 amino acids. The V and J ends lost 9 bases and 11 bases respectively, with 22 bases between them. CDR3 loop: CASNGVYTDEQYF. CDR3 DNA sequence: TGTGCCAGTAACGGTGTGTACACCGATGAGCAGTACTTC.

This chain links TRBV7-2 with TRBJ2-7, with D perhaps matching TRBD2 (6 bases). Germline V gene lookup returns CDR1 SGHTA and CDR2 FQGNSA. V was trimmed by 6 bases and J by 0 bases, leaving 12 bases between them. CDR3 length equals 14 residues. CDR3 DNA sequence: TGTGCCAGCAGGGAGGGACCCTCCTCCTACGAGCAGTACTTC. Translated, it gives CASREGPSSYEQYF.

The rearrangement joins TRBV15 to TRBJ2-5; 10 nucleotides line up with TRBD1. The J call may be mistaken, given a closer DNA end match to TRBJ2-7. CDR3 length equals 17 residues. Germline V lookup: CDR1 LNHNV, CDR2 YYDKDF (reference sequence). In nucleotides, the CDR3 is TGTGCCACCAGCAGATCCGGAGGACAGGGGGTATACTACGAGCAGTACTTC. It translates to CATSRSGGQGVYYEQYF.

This rearrangement joins TRBV3-1 to TRBJ1-2; 9 bases map to TRBD1. Per germline, CDR1 LGHDT and CDR2 YNNKEL (reference sequence). The CDR3 length is 14 residues. V lost 1 base to trimming and J lost 8 bases; unmatched junction nucleotides: 5. The CDR3 nucleotides read TGTGCCAGCAGCCAAGCCGCGGACAGGGGCGGCTACACCTTC. Translating it yields CASSQAADRGGYTF.

This clonotype occurred once. The chain employs TRBV12-3 or TRBV12-4 and TRBJ2-2; D is perhaps TRBD1 or TRBD2 (6 bases each). Trimming removed 1 base at V and 4 bases at J, with 13 bases between. The CDR3 has 16 residues. The CDR3 protein is CASSLEFGGGTGELFF. DNA for the CDR3: TGTGCCAGCAGTTTAGAATTCGGGGGCGGCACCGGGGAGCTGTTTTTT.

J is TRBJ2-1 and V is TRBV4-3; D is unresolved. The closer fit of TRBJ2-7 to the DNA end suggests the J call may be wrong. The germline CDR1 and CDR2 sequences are LGHNA and YSLEER. This CDR3 has 16 residues. The CDR3 nucleotides are TGCGCCAGCAGCGCACGCCCGATAAGTAGAGACAATGGGCAGTACTTC. Residues: CASSARPISRDNGQYF.

The V and J genes are TRBV7-9 and TRBJ1-4; possible D gene TRBD1, 6 bases. The V gene lost 5 bases and the J gene lost 8 bases, with 15 bases spanning the gap. Looked up from germline, CDR1 is SEHNR and CDR2 is FQNEAQ (reference sequence). The CDR3 consists of 14 residues. The CDR3 sequence: CASSTRQDNEKLFF. In nucleotides, the CDR3 is TGTGCCAGCAGCACCCGACAGGACAACGAAAAACTGTTTTTT.

This clonotype came up a few times. The chain carries TRBV5-6 and TRBJ2-5; 9 bases fit TRBD2. Germline V gene sequence: CDR1 SGHDT, CDR2 YYEEEE. The V segment lost 3 bases and the J segment 5 bases; nucleotides outside the gene matches: 8. This CDR3 is built from 15 residues. CDR3 in amino acids: CASSSVAGARETQYF. The CDR3 nucleotides are TGTGCCAGCAGCTCCGTAGCGGGGGCCCGGGAGACCCAGTACTTC.

This sequence joins TRBV7-9 and TRBJ2-7, with D possibly matching TRBD2 (5 bases). The better agreement between TRBJ2-5 and the DNA end casts doubt on the J call. Germline loops: CDR1 SEHNR, CDR2 FQNEAQ (reference sequence). There are 12 residues in the CDR3. The CDR3 DNA sequence: TGTGCCAGCAGCTCGGAGGAAGAGACCCAGTACTTC. Protein sequence: CASSSEEETQYF.

The gene calls are TRBV10-3 and TRBJ1-2, with TRBD1 identical over 7 bases. Germline V gene sequence: CDR1 ENHRY, CDR2 SYGVKD. The V segment lost 11 bases and the J segment 8 bases; nucleotides outside the gene matches: 17. This CDR3 is built from 14 residues. CDR3 in DNA: TGTGCCGTCTACGGACAGGTCTCCTCGGCCGGCTACACCTTC. This encodes CAVYGQVSSAGYTF.

This chain joins TRBV28 and TRBJ2-5; the D is unclear. Germline CDR1 and CDR2: MDHEN and SYDVKM. The germline V and J ends were trimmed by 1 base and 11 bases, with 11 bases remaining between them. The CDR3 is 12 amino acids. CDR3 amino acids: CASSLFPQKQYF. The CDR3 DNA reads TGTGCCAGCAGTTTATTCCCCCAGAAGCAGTACTTC.

V gene TRBV4-3 combines with J gene TRBJ2-5; D may be TRBD1 or TRBD2 (5 bases each). Trimming stripped 0 bases from V and 1 base from J, with 12 bases between. CDR3 size: 16 residues. The germline CDR1 and CDR2 sequences are LGHNA and YSLEER. Here the CDR3 DNA reads TGCGCCAGCAGCCAAGAGGGGACGGATTTCCAAGAGACCCAGTACTTC. Translated: CASSQEGTDFQETQYF.

The chain is built from TRBV6-5 and TRBJ1-2; 7 positions match TRBD1. Unmatched junction bases numbered 5, after V lost 0 bases and J lost 4 bases. The CDR3 is made up of 15 amino acids. The germline gives CDR1 MNHEY, CDR2 SVGAGI. CDR3 protein: CASSYSKAGGYGYTF. The DNA of the CDR3 is TGTGCCAGCAGTTACTCCAAGGCAGGGGGCTATGGCTACACCTTC.

V usage is TRBV5-4 and J usage is TRBJ2-2; 12 bases map to TRBD1. V gave up 0 bases and J gave up 6 bases; unmatched junction bases: 3. There are 16 residues in the CDR3. CDR1 is SGHNT and CDR2 is YYREEE in the germline V gene (reference sequence). The CDR3 nucleotides read TGTGCCAGCAGCTTGGAGGGACAGGGGGCGCCCGGGGAGCTGTTTTTT. This sequence encodes CASSLEGQGAPGELFF.

The CDR3 loop reads CASSQVHAAGDPLSYEQYF. The CDR3 DNA reads as TGTGCCAGCAGCCAAGTCCATGCGGCGGGAGACCCCCTCTCCTACGAGCAGTACTTC. The chain has TRBV4-2 and TRBJ2-7; 7 nucleotides line up with TRBD2. The V segment lost 1 base and the J segment 0 bases; nucleotides outside the gene matches: 15. Germline V gene sequence: CDR1 LGHNA, CDR2 YNFKEQ. This CDR3 comprises 19 residues.

This CDR3 is CSFTRGEQYF. The DNA for the CDR3 is TGCAGTTTCACTAGGGGCGAGCAGTACTTC. The chain is built from TRBV20-1 and TRBJ2-5; D may correspond to TRBD1 or TRBD2 (5 bases each). The DNA end is a closer match to TRBJ2-7, so the J assignment may be wrong. CDR3 length equals 10 residues. Germline CDR1 and CDR2: DFQATT and SNEGSKA (reference sequence).

This chain joins TRBV29-1 and TRBJ1-2; D remains ambiguous. The CDR3 runs 11 residues. V was pared by 5 bases and J by 2 bases, with 6 bases between. Germline assignment: CDR1 SQVTM and CDR2 ANQGSEA. The CDR3 DNA follows: TGCAGCGTTAATGGGAACTATGGCTACACCTTC. Translation gives CSVNGNYGYTF. Drawing the rest from reference TRBV29-1 and TRBJ1-2, the complete variable domain is SAVISQKPSRDICQRGTSLTIQCQVDSQVTMMFWYRQQPGQSLTLIATANQGSEATYESGFVIDKFPISRPNLTFSTLTVSNMSPEDSSIYLCSVNGNYGYTFGSGTRLTVV.

The sample holds a few counts of this clonotype. The chain links TRBV5-1 to TRBJ2-5, with 7 bases identical to TRBD2. The CDR3 consists of 16 residues. Germline CDR1 SGHRS, CDR2 YFSETQ. V was clipped by 3 bases and J by 5 bases; unmatched bases: 13. CDR3 bases: TGCGCCAGCAGCTCGGGGATTCAACATAGCGGGGAGACCCAGTACTTC. This gives the protein CASSSGIQHSGETQYF.

This chain links TRBV3-1 with TRBJ1-2; 8 bases are a match to TRBD1. The CDR3 has 14 residues. CDR1 and CDR2 (germline): LGHDT, YNNKEL (reference sequence). The V and J ends lost 4 bases and 4 bases, in that order; junction bases with no gene match: 5. CDR3 nucleotides: TGTGCCAGCAGCCTGGACAGGGAGGGCTATGGCTACACCTTC. Translated: CASSLDREGYGYTF.

This chain uses TRBV7-3 with TRBJ1-1; D call uncertain. This CDR3 is built from 14 residues. Germline V gene data show CDR1 as SGHTA and CDR2 as FQGTGA. The V end was cut by 1 base, the J end by 3 bases, with 9 bases between. CDR3 DNA sequence: TGTGCCAGCAGCTTAAACGGGCCTTACACTGAAGCTTTCTTT. Protein sequence: CASSLNGPYTEAFF.

Concerning this clonotype itself: One end of the junction is discordant with germline, which a read error may explain. The gene calls are TRBV28 and TRBJ2-7; tentatively, D is TRBD2 (5 bases). This CDR3 region has 13 residues. The germline gives CDR1 MDHEN, CDR2 SYDVKM. This chain's CDR3 is CASSLRGDYEQYF. DNA for the CDR3: TGTGCCAGCAGTTTACGGGGTGATTACGAGCAGTACTTT.

This clonotype has more than one count but fewer than ten. This sequence joins TRBV28 and TRBJ2-1; 7 nucleotides line up with TRBD2. CDR3 length: 13 amino acids. The V and J ends lost 5 bases and 6 bases, in that order; junction bases with no gene match: 4. Germline V gene data show CDR1 as MDHEN and CDR2 as SYDVKM. Here the CDR3 reads CASSPGRPNEQFF. The CDR3 DNA is TGTGCCAGCAGTCCCGGGAGGCCCAATGAGCAGTTCTTC.

There are a few counts of this clonotype. The V call is TRBV5-1, the J call TRBJ2-1; D unresolved. In germline, CDR1 is SGHRS, CDR2 YFSETQ. V dropped 0 bases and J dropped 10 bases, with 20 bases sitting between them. The length of the CDR3 is 16 residues. The CDR3 DNA reads as TGCGCCAGCAGCTTGGGGGCCGATGGTCCCGCAGCGGAGCAGTTCTTC. Translating gives CASSLGADGPAAEQFF.

The rearrangement joins TRBV11-2 to TRBJ2-1; TRBD2 matches 8 bases. There are 14 residues in the CDR3. J was trimmed by 4 bases and V by 7 bases; bases with no gene match: 6. Germline CDR1 reads SGHAT; CDR2 reads FQNNGV. The CDR3 loop is CASKAGDFYNEQFF. The CDR3 DNA reads TGTGCCAGCAAAGCGGGAGACTTTTACAATGAGCAGTTCTTC. Looking up the rest from reference TRBV11-2 and TRBJ2-1 gives the full variable domain: EAGVAQSPRYKIIEKRQSVAFWCNPISGHATLYWYQQILGQGPKLLIQFQNNGVVDDSQLPKDRFSAERLKGVDSTLKIQPAKLEDSAVYLCASKAGDFYNEQFFGPGTRLTVL.

The V gene is TRBV9, the J gene TRBJ1-2, with a weak D call TRBD1 (6 bases). The length of the CDR3 is 15 residues. CDR1 is SGDLS and CDR2 is YYNGEE in the germline V gene. The ends were cut back, 3 bases at V and 0 bases at J, with 12 bases in the middle. CDR3 bases: TGTGCCAGCAGCGAAGGACAGAATCCTAACTATGGCTACACCTTC. It translates to CASSEGQNPNYGYTF.

The rearrangement uses TRBV7-6 and TRBJ2-5; 7 positions agree with TRBD2. This CDR3 has 19 residues. CDR1 and CDR2 (germline): SGHVS, FNYEAQ. V lost 5 bases to trimming and J lost 4 bases; unmatched junction nucleotides: 22. The CDR3 bases are TGTGCCAGCAGCCGGATATCCCCTTCTACTAGCGCTGGGGGAGAGACCCAGTACTTC. Amino acid sequence: CASSRISPSTSAGGETQYF.

The chain employs TRBV7-8 and TRBJ2-3; TRBD2 matches 10 bases. Germline loops: CDR1 SGHVS, CDR2 FQNEAQ. Losses at the gene ends were 5 bases for V and 7 bases for J; bases not matched to a gene: 15. CDR3 length equals 17 residues. The DNA for the CDR3 is TGTGCCAGCAGCCCCGAGAGTCCAGCGGGGGGGCCTTATACGCAGTATTTT. This sequence encodes CASSPESPAGGPYTQYF.

This clonotype came up once. Germline is not matched at one junction end, which may reflect a read error. CDR3 protein: CASSVAGGAGELFF. DNA for the CDR3: TGTGCCAGCAGCGTAGCGGGCGGGGCCGGGGAGCTGTTTTTT. The chain has TRBV7-2 and TRBJ2-2; TRBD2 matches at 7 bases. This CDR3 comprises 14 residues. CDR1 is SGHTA, CDR2 FQGNSA, per germline. Variable domain in full (rest from reference TRBV7-2 and TRBJ2-2): GAGVSQSPSNKVTEKGKDVELRCDPISGHTALYWYRQSLGQGLEFLIYFQGNSAPDKSGLPSDRFSAERTGGSVSTLTIQRTQQEDSAVYLCASSVAGGAGELFFGEGSRLTVL.

A single count supports this clonotype. The genes are TRBV5-6 and TRBJ2-5; TRBD2 is a possible D gene (6 bases). Trimming stripped 7 bases from V and 11 bases from J, with 24 bases between. The CDR3 runs to 14 residues. Germline values: CDR1 SGHDT, CDR2 YYEEEE. CDR3 residues: CASYPGLRSNEQYF. CDR3 in DNA: TGTGCCAGCTACCCGGGACTCCGATCCAATGAGCAGTACTTC.

This clonotype was counted only a few times. The V gene is TRBV29-1, the J gene TRBJ2-7; D might be TRBD2 (6 bases). Between the trimmed V and J ends, which lost 4 bases and 6 bases, there was a span of 10 bases. Germline loops: CDR1 SQVTM, CDR2 ANQGSEA. This CDR3 region has 11 residues. CDR3 region: CSVAVGGEQYF. Here the CDR3 DNA reads TGCAGCGTTGCGGTGGGGGGCGAGCAGTACTTC.